Listed below are T cell receptor beta chains from one sample, sequenced in a study of blood T cell repertoires in COVID-19. Sequencing used immunoSEQ multiplex PCR; TCRdb keeps in-frame clones, though not all of them. The sample lists 70,000 to 95,000 clones, roughly 80% occurring once. Sequencing used peripheral blood. These receptors came from a woman in her 70s with acute or convalescent COVID-19. CDR3s include the opening cysteine and the closing phenylalanine or tryptophan. D genes are given only for firm matches. The size of a clone is reported for some rows only, either as once, few or many, or as a class for expanded clones.

CDR3aa: CATSRDQQGHQHF
CDR3nt: TGTGCCACCAGCAGAGATCAACAGGGTCACCAGCATTTT
d_gene: .
v_gene: TRBV15
j_gene: TRBJ1-5
abundance: .

CDR3aa: CASKSGEQFF
CDR3nt: TGTGCCAGCAAGAGCGGTGAGCAGTTCTTC
d_gene: .
v_gene: TRBV28
j_gene: TRBJ2-1
abundance: .

CDR3aa: CASSLVVLRRDTEAFF
CDR3nt: TGTGCCAGCAGCTTAGTGGTGTTGCGGAGGGACACTGAAGCTTTCTTT
d_gene: .
v_gene: TRBV7-2
j_gene: TRBJ1-1
abundance: .

CDR3aa: CASSLGSGSYNEQFF
CDR3nt: TGCGCCAGCAGCTTAGGAAGCGGGAGCTACAATGAGCAGTTCTTC
d_gene: TRBD2
v_gene: TRBV5-1
j_gene: TRBJ2-1
abundance: .

CDR3aa: CASSQKGRLGGVYEQYF
CDR3nt: TGCGCCAGCAGCCAGAAGGGACGGCTGGGGGGAGTCTACGAGCAGTACTTC
d_gene: .
v_gene: TRBV4-1
j_gene: TRBJ2-7
abundance: .

CDR3aa: CASRLVDSSFNQPQHF
CDR3nt: TGTGCAAGTCGCTTAGTGGACAGCTCCTTCAATCAGCCCCAGCATTTT
d_gene: .
v_gene: TRBV12-2
j_gene: TRBJ1-5
abundance: .

CDR3aa: CASILPRGQNTEAFF
CDR3nt: TGTGCCAGCATCCTACCCAGGGGGCAGAACACTGAAGCTTTCTTT
d_gene: .
v_gene: TRBV21-1
j_gene: TRBJ1-1
abundance: .

CDR3aa: CATSDQRDRPTDTQYF
CDR3nt: TGTGCCACCAGTGACCAAAGAGACAGACCCACAGATACGCAGTATTTT
d_gene: .
v_gene: TRBV24-1
j_gene: TRBJ2-3
abundance: .

CDR3aa: CASNPWGTGTDTQYF
CDR3nt: TGTGCCAGCAACCCGTGGGGGACAGGGACAGATACGCAGTATTTT
d_gene: TRBD1
v_gene: TRBV6-5
j_gene: TRBJ2-3
abundance: .

CDR3aa: CATSRRQGGDEQYF
CDR3nt: TGTGCCACCAGCAGGAGACAGGGGGGGGACGAGCAGTACTTC
d_gene: TRBD1
v_gene: TRBV15
j_gene: TRBJ2-7
abundance: few

CDR3aa: CASSPSGTGLQGYTF
CDR3nt: TGTGCCAGCAGCCCCTCCGGGACAGGGCTGCAAGGCTACACCTTC
d_gene: TRBD1
v_gene: TRBV7-3
j_gene: TRBJ1-2
abundance: once

CDR3aa: CSASYTGTSNPKGSYEQYF
CDR3nt: TGCAGTGCTAGTTACACCGGGACTAGCAACCCAAAGGGCTCCTACGAGCAGTACTTC
d_gene: TRBD2
v_gene: TRBV20-1
j_gene: TRBJ2-7
abundance: .

CDR3aa: CASSATNRVDLVQYF
CDR3nt: TGTGCCAGCAGTGCCACTAACAGGGTCGATTTGGTACAGTACTTC
d_gene: .
v_gene: TRBV2
j_gene: TRBJ2-7
abundance: .

CDR3aa: CASSRDRDFNYGYTF
CDR3nt: TGTGCCAGTTCCCGGGACAGGGATTTTAACTATGGCTACACCTTC
d_gene: TRBD1
v_gene: TRBV19
j_gene: TRBJ1-2
abundance: .

CDR3aa: CASSFDSRSSYEQYF
CDR3nt: TGTGCCAGCAGTTTTGACAGTCGGAGCTCCTACGAGCAGTACTTC
d_gene: .
v_gene: TRBV6-5
j_gene: TRBJ2-7
abundance: .

CDR3aa: CASSLAGSVGGEQYF
CDR3nt: TGTGCCAGCAGCCTAGCCGGGAGCGTTGGGGGGGAGCAGTACTTC
d_gene: .
v_gene: TRBV7-2
j_gene: TRBJ2-7
abundance: .

CDR3aa: CASEGRVHSGANVLTF
CDR3nt: TGTGCCAGCGAAGGGCGGGTCCACTCTGGGGCCAACGTCCTGACTTTC
d_gene: .
v_gene: TRBV11-3
j_gene: TRBJ2-6
abundance: .

CDR3aa: CASSVGLAGAHGFKNIQYF
CDR3nt: TGTGCCAGTAGTGTCGGACTAGCGGGAGCGCACGGTTTCAAAAACATTCAGTACTTC
d_gene: TRBD2
v_gene: TRBV19
j_gene: TRBJ2-4
abundance: .

CDR3aa: CASSIQVLTGNTIYF
CDR3nt: TGTGCCAGCAGCATCCAGGTACTCACTGGAAACACCATATATTTT
d_gene: .
v_gene: TRBV5-5
j_gene: TRBJ1-3
abundance: .

CDR3aa: CASSTSGQGAFNEKLFF
CDR3nt: TGTGCCAGTAGTACGTCGGGACAGGGTGCTTTTAATGAAAAACTGTTTTTT
d_gene: TRBD1
v_gene: TRBV19
j_gene: TRBJ1-4
abundance: .